This T cell receptor beta chain was identified during a study of shared clonotypes between healthy human individuals. The CDR3 length is 14 residues. Per the germline V gene, CDR1 is SGHTS and CDR2 is YDEGEE. V lost 4 bases and J lost 4, with 12 bases in between. Replicate PCRs run on sorted subsets employed roughly 190 ng DNA, 25,000 to 35,000 T cell genomes. This table comes from immunoSEQ multiplex PCR, and its TCRdb copy is limited to in-frame clones, with some not included. Of over a million clones detected, 75% to 80% appear once; the ten largest clones hold 0.6% to 0.75%. It was into CD45RA+ naive and CD45RA-negative memory subsets that the CD4+ cells were split.

Sequencing was performed on memory CD4+ T cells from PBMCs. Subset given: CD45RA-negative fraction. The clonotype was recovered from a man younger than 30 in good health. Some clones in this sample may be carry-over from other donors' samples. The chain joins TRBV5-8 to TRBJ1-3; D is perhaps TRBD1 (6 bases). CDR3 nucleotides: TGTGCCAGCAGCCCCGGGGGCGCGGGAAACACCATATATTTT. Protein product: CASSPGGAGNTIYF.